This TCR beta chain is from a study of OX40 agonist ivuxolimab in advanced cancers. Looking at the study overall: Patients were given ivuxolimab, an antibody that agonizes OX40 (CD134). Age averaged around 58 years (range 23 to 79), and more than 80% were male. General study points: Among some nonresponders, normalized T-cell clonal expansion was also low.

Patients who had autoimmune disease history or got systemic immunosuppression were left out. Assay: immunoSEQ multiplex PCR; the TCRdb copy retains only in-frame clones and omits some. The sample has fewer than 75,000 clones, around 90% seen once. About this clone itself: As yet, its antigen is unknown.

V was pared by 5 bases and J by 4 bases, with 15 bases between. The CDR3 spans 14 residues. CDR1 SGHAT and CDR2 FQNNGV come from the germline V gene. The specimen was CD4+ or CD8+ T cells sorted from blood, collected in a trial of the OX40 agonist ivuxolimab. This sequence was found in an adult with an advanced solid tumor such as melanoma, head and neck, liver or kidney cancer. V and J are TRBV11-2 and TRBJ2-7; D perhaps matches TRBD1 (6 bases). CDR3 sequence (DNA): TGTGCCAGCAGCCAGGTCAGGGGTCTTTACGAGCAGTACTTC. Translating gives CASSQVRGLYEQYF. The variable domain in full, with the rest retrieved from reference TRBV11-2 and TRBJ2-7, is EAGVAQSPRYKIIEKRQSVAFWCNPISGHATLYWYQQILGQGPKLLIQFQNNGVVDDSQLPKDRFSAERLKGVDSTLKIQPAKLEDSAVYLCASSQVRGLYEQYFGPGTRLTVT.